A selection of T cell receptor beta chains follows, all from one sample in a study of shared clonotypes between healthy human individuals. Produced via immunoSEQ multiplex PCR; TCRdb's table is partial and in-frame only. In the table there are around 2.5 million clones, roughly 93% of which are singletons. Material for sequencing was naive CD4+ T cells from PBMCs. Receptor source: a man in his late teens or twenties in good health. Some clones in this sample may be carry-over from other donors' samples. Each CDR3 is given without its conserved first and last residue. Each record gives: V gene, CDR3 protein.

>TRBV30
AWGEHQPQH
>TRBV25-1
ASRIAGGVETQY
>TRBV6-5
ASMAHIQY
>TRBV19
ASSTTSGSTYEQY
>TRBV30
AWSVKGTDTQY
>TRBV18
ASSPSSGSPGREQY
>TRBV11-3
ASSTGTSGYNEQF
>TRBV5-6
ASSLWGGTEAF
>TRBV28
ASSNPAFPREQY
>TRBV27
ASRPARLARLRETQY
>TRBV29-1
SVGGRLSTGELF
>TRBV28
ASRYRGVNTGELF
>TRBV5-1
ASSLQGSDEKLF
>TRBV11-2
ASSRTGPYEQY
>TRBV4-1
ASSQDGGTSGYEQY
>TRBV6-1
ASSEGGRLYEQY
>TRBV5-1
ASRRQDSGYT